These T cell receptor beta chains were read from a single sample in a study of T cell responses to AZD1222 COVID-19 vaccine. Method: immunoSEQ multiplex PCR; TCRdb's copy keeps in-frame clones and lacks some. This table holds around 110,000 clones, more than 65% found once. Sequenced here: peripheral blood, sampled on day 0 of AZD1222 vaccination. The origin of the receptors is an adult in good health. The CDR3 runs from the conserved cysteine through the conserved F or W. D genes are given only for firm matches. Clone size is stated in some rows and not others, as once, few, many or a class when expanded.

CDR3nt: TGTGCCAGCAGCCGAAACAAACCCCCTAGACAGGGAGCTGAAGCTTTCTTT
CDR3aa: CASSRNKPPRQGAEAFF
v_gene: TRBV5-8
abundance: .
d_gene: TRBD1
j_gene: TRBJ1-1

CDR3nt: TGTGCCAGCAGCCTCGACAGGAATCAGCCCCAGCATTTT
CDR3aa: CASSLDRNQPQHF
v_gene: TRBV7-3
abundance: .
d_gene: .
j_gene: TRBJ1-5

CDR3nt: TGTGCCAGCAGCCCGGGGAGGATGGCGCAGTATTTT
CDR3aa: CASSPGRMAQYF
v_gene: TRBV7-8
abundance: .
d_gene: .
j_gene: TRBJ2-3

CDR3nt: TGTGCCAGCAGTTACGGACAGGGAACCTCACCCCTCCACTTT
CDR3aa: CASSYGQGTSPLHF
v_gene: TRBV27
abundance: .
d_gene: TRBD1
j_gene: TRBJ1-6

CDR3nt: TGCGCCAGCAGCTTGCTCGAAGGGGGGCGCGGTTACGAGCAGTACTTC
CDR3aa: CASSLLEGGRGYEQYF
v_gene: TRBV5-1
abundance: .
d_gene: .
j_gene: TRBJ2-7

CDR3nt: TGTGCCAGCAGTGAACAGGGTCGGGCTGGGGCCAACGTCCTGACTTTC
CDR3aa: CASSEQGRAGANVLTF
v_gene: TRBV28
abundance: .
d_gene: .
j_gene: TRBJ2-6

CDR3nt: TGTGCCAGCAGCGTGGGACAGGCTCTAGGCTACACCTTC
CDR3aa: CASSVGQALGYTF
v_gene: TRBV7-2
abundance: .
d_gene: TRBD1
j_gene: TRBJ1-2

CDR3nt: TGTGCCAGCAGCTTAGCGGGCCCAGGGGGCGCAATCGGGGAGCTGTTTTTT
CDR3aa: CASSLAGPGGAIGELFF
v_gene: TRBV7-6
abundance: .
d_gene: TRBD1
j_gene: TRBJ2-2

CDR3nt: TGTGCCAGCAGCTTGGGGCAACAAGAGACCCAGTACTTC
CDR3aa: CASSLGQQETQYF
v_gene: TRBV5-6
abundance: .
d_gene: .
j_gene: TRBJ2-5

CDR3nt: TGTGCCAGCAGCCAAGGTGGGAGGGCCCAAAGTCGCCTGTTTTTT
CDR3aa: CASSQGGRAQSRLFF
v_gene: TRBV3-1/TRBV3-2
abundance: once
d_gene: .
j_gene: TRBJ1-4

CDR3nt: TGCGCCAGCAGCCAAGATATGGGGGGCTCTCAGCCCCAGCATTTT
CDR3aa: CASSQDMGGSQPQHF
v_gene: TRBV4-1
abundance: .
d_gene: .
j_gene: TRBJ1-5

CDR3nt: TGTGCCGAACCAACATTAGCGGGAGTAAACACCGGGGAGCTGTTTTTT
CDR3aa: CAEPTLAGVNTGELFF
v_gene: TRBV7-2
abundance: .
d_gene: TRBD2
j_gene: TRBJ2-2

CDR3nt: TGCAGCGTTGTCGAGTGGGGCGCTCATCAGATCACAGATACGCAGTATTTT
CDR3aa: CSVVEWGAHQITDTQYF
v_gene: TRBV29-1
abundance: once
d_gene: .
j_gene: TRBJ2-3

CDR3nt: TGTGCCAGCAGCTTGCTAGACGATACGCAGTATTTT
CDR3aa: CASSLLDDTQYF
v_gene: TRBV7-8
abundance: once
d_gene: .
j_gene: TRBJ2-3

CDR3nt: TGTGCCAGCAGCTCCTTGTTGGGAGAGACCCAGTACTTC
CDR3aa: CASSSLLGETQYF
v_gene: TRBV5-4
abundance: once
d_gene: .
j_gene: TRBJ2-5

CDR3nt: TGTGCCGGGGGGTTGAACTATGGCTACACCTTC
CDR3aa: CAGGLNYGYTF
v_gene: TRBV2
abundance: .
d_gene: .
j_gene: TRBJ1-2

CDR3nt: TGTGCCAGCAGTTTGAACAGCAATCAGCCCCAGCATTTT
CDR3aa: CASSLNSNQPQHF
v_gene: TRBV12-3/TRBV12-4
abundance: few
d_gene: .
j_gene: TRBJ1-5

CDR3nt: TGTGCCAGCAGCTCGACATTTAGTAGCACTGAAGCTTTCTTT
CDR3aa: CASSSTFSSTEAFF
v_gene: TRBV6-5
abundance: .
d_gene: .
j_gene: TRBJ1-1

CDR3nt: TGCGCCAGCAGCGTGCAGGGTTCCGGGGCCAACGTCCTGACTTTC
CDR3aa: CASSVQGSGANVLTF
v_gene: TRBV5-1
abundance: once
d_gene: .
j_gene: TRBJ2-6

CDR3nt: TGTGCCAGCAGCTTAGGGACAGGGCCCTCCTACGAGCAGTACTTC
CDR3aa: CASSLGTGPSYEQYF
v_gene: TRBV7-6
abundance: .
d_gene: TRBD1
j_gene: TRBJ2-7

CDR3nt: TGTGCCAGCATCCCGGGACAGGGCCCCGGGAGCAATCAGCCCCAGCATTTT
CDR3aa: CASIPGQGPGSNQPQHF
v_gene: TRBV28
abundance: .
d_gene: TRBD1
j_gene: TRBJ1-5

CDR3nt: TGTGCCAGCAGCGTAGGATTGGGGGTCCTCCGGAACACCATATATTTT
CDR3aa: CASSVGLGVLRNTIYF
v_gene: TRBV9
abundance: .
d_gene: .
j_gene: TRBJ1-3

CDR3nt: TGTGCCAGCAGCTTGGGACAGGGGAGGTACGAGCAGTACTTC
CDR3aa: CASSLGQGRYEQYF
v_gene: TRBV5-5
abundance: .
d_gene: TRBD1
j_gene: TRBJ2-7

CDR3nt: TGTGCCAGCAGTCCCGATCCCTGGGTGAACACTGAAGCTTTCTTT
CDR3aa: CASSPDPWVNTEAFF
v_gene: TRBV6-5
abundance: once
d_gene: .
j_gene: TRBJ1-1

CDR3nt: TGTGCCAGCAGCGAGAACACCGGGGAGCTGTTTTTT
CDR3aa: CASSENTGELFF
v_gene: TRBV9
abundance: .
d_gene: .
j_gene: TRBJ2-2

CDR3nt: TGCGCCAGCAGCCAAATGGACAGTACCTCTGGGGCCAACGTCCTGACTTTC
CDR3aa: CASSQMDSTSGANVLTF
v_gene: TRBV4-1
abundance: .
d_gene: .
j_gene: TRBJ2-6

CDR3nt: TGTGCCAGCTCACCACTCCTGGGATACAATGAGCAGTTCTTC
CDR3aa: CASSPLLGYNEQFF
v_gene: TRBV18
abundance: .
d_gene: .
j_gene: TRBJ2-1

CDR3nt: TGTGCCATCAGCTCAGGGACAGAAGAGACCCAGTACTTC
CDR3aa: CAISSGTEETQYF
v_gene: TRBV10-3
abundance: .
d_gene: TRBD1
j_gene: TRBJ2-5

CDR3nt: TGTGCCAGCAGCCAAGTGGACCCCTACGAGCAGTACTTC
CDR3aa: CASSQVDPYEQYF
v_gene: TRBV3-1/TRBV3-2
abundance: .
d_gene: .
j_gene: TRBJ2-7

CDR3nt: TGTGCCAGCAGCCAAGGACAGGGCCAAAACATTCAGTACTTC
CDR3aa: CASSQGQGQNIQYF
v_gene: TRBV3-1/TRBV3-2
abundance: .
d_gene: TRBD1
j_gene: TRBJ2-4

CDR3nt: TGCGCCAGCAGCCTGGCGGTTCAAGAGACCCAGTACTTC
CDR3aa: CASSLAVQETQYF
v_gene: TRBV4-1
abundance: .
d_gene: .
j_gene: TRBJ2-5

CDR3nt: TGTGCCAGCTCACCGGAAGGGGCGGTTGAGACCCAGTACTTC
CDR3aa: CASSPEGAVETQYF
v_gene: TRBV18
abundance: .
d_gene: .
j_gene: TRBJ2-5

CDR3nt: TGTGCCAGCAGTTACCTCGGGGGAGATACGCAGTATTTT
CDR3aa: CASSYLGGDTQYF
v_gene: TRBV6-2/TRBV6-3
abundance: once
d_gene: .
j_gene: TRBJ2-3

CDR3nt: TGTGCCAGTAGTACCGTAGCCGAGGGACTAGCGGGAGAAGAGACCCAGTACTTC
CDR3aa: CASSTVAEGLAGEETQYF
v_gene: TRBV19
abundance: .
d_gene: TRBD2
j_gene: TRBJ2-5

CDR3nt: TGTGCCAGCAGCGTAGCCCTAGCGGGAGACGAGCAGTACTTC
CDR3aa: CASSVALAGDEQYF
v_gene: TRBV9
abundance: .
d_gene: TRBD2
j_gene: TRBJ2-7

CDR3nt: TGTGCCAGCTCACCACCCACTGCGGGCGGAACCTACAATGAGCAGTTCTTC
CDR3aa: CASSPPTAGGTYNEQFF
v_gene: TRBV18
abundance: .
d_gene: .
j_gene: TRBJ2-1

CDR3nt: TGTGCCAGCTCAGTGGTATGGGAGAATCAGCCCCAGCATTTT
CDR3aa: CASSVVWENQPQHF
v_gene: TRBV18
abundance: .
d_gene: .
j_gene: TRBJ1-5

CDR3nt: TGTGCCAGCAGGGAGGGGAGCTCCTACGAGCAGTACTTC
CDR3aa: CASREGSSYEQYF
v_gene: TRBV11-2
abundance: .
d_gene: .
j_gene: TRBJ2-7

CDR3nt: TGTGCCAGTAGTACACAAAGGAAAACTGAAGCTTTCTTT
CDR3aa: CASSTQRKTEAFF
v_gene: TRBV19
abundance: .
d_gene: .
j_gene: TRBJ1-1

CDR3nt: TGTGCCAGCAGTTACTCGAAGTGGGTGGGAAATTCACCCCTCCACTTT
CDR3aa: CASSYSKWVGNSPLHF
v_gene: TRBV6-5
abundance: .
d_gene: .
j_gene: TRBJ1-6